These 8 T cell receptor beta chains originate from one sample sequenced in a study of blood T cell repertoires in COVID-19. TCRdb's copy holds only in-frame clones and misses some; the assay was immunoSEQ multiplex PCR. The repertoire holds hundreds of thousands of clones, with about 90% as singletons. Sequencing used peripheral blood. These receptors were obtained from a woman aged 30 to 39 with COVID-19, enrolled during active disease.

The chain uses TRBV4-3 and TRBJ1-1, with 7 positions matching TRBD1. CDR3 size: 15 residues. J was trimmed by 1 base and V by 6 bases; bases with no gene match: 8. In germline, CDR1 is LGHNA, CDR2 YSLEER. The CDR3 reads CASSSTGRKNTEAFF. In DNA, the CDR3 is TGCGCCAGCAGTTCGACAGGGCGGAAGAACACTGAAGCTTTCTTT.

The CDR3 region has the DNA TGTGCCTCGTCAGGGGAAGCGGGGCAGCCCCAGCATTTT. It encodes CASSGEAGQPQHF. The gene calls are TRBV30 and TRBJ1-5, with TRBD1 as a possible D gene (6 bases). The CDR3 loop spans 13 amino acids. Germline CDR1 reads GTSNPN; CDR2 reads SVGIG (reference sequence). The V end lost 7 bases, the J end lost 7 bases, and 17 bases lay between the germline ends.

The chain links TRBV6-6 to TRBJ1-1; 9 bases are shared with TRBD1. This CDR3 is built from 15 residues. V shed 4 bases, J shed 5 bases, and the junction held 8 bases outside the gene matches. From germline, CDR1 is MNHNY and CDR2 SVGAGI (reference sequence). CDR3 sequence (DNA): TGTGCCAGCAGTTCGCAACAGGGGGCAGGGACTGAAGCTTTCTTT. Protein sequence: CASSSQQGAGTEAFF.

The chain has TRBV13 and TRBJ2-2, with D maybe TRBD2 (6 bases). V was clipped by 5 bases and J by 6 bases, with 16 bases between them. The germline CDR1 and CDR2 sequences are PRHDT and FYEKMQ (reference sequence). This CDR3 spans 15 amino acids. This CDR3 is CASSPGGVGSGELFF. CDR3 sequence (DNA): TGTGCCAGCAGCCCCGGAGGGGTGGGGTCCGGGGAGCTGTTTTTT. Full variable domain (missing parts from reference TRBV13 and TRBJ2-2): AAGVIQSPRHLIKEKRETATLKCYPIPRHDTVYWYQQGPGQDPQFLISFYEKMQSDKGSIPDRFSAQQFSDYHSELNMSSLELGDSALYFCASSPGGVGSGELFFGEGSRLTVL.

The V and J genes are TRBV6-5 and TRBJ2-5; 8 bases align to TRBD1. This CDR3 is built from 14 residues. The V gene end was trimmed by 6 bases and the J gene end by 3 bases; junction bases not matched to a gene: 6. CDR1 and CDR2 (germline): MNHEY, SVGAGI. For the CDR3, the DNA is TGTGCCAGCAGCTCCGGGACAGGAGAAGAGACCCAGTACTTC. It yields the protein CASSSGTGEETQYF.

The V gene is TRBV12-3 or TRBV12-4, the J gene TRBJ1-2; D not resolved. The V end lost 6 bases, the J end lost 5 bases, and 7 bases lay between the germline ends. The CDR3 is 11 amino acids. The CDR3 coding sequence is TGTGCCAGCAGCCAGAATTATGGCTACACCTTC. Its protein is CASSQNYGYTF.

This clone appeared a few times. The chain combines TRBV12-3 or TRBV12-4 with TRBJ2-7; a weak D match, TRBD1 (6 bases). This CDR3 contains 12 residues. Deletions cut 4 bases from V and 5 bases from J, with 9 bases between. CDR3: CASSYYRDEQYF. The DNA of the CDR3 is TGTGCCAGCAGTTACTACAGGGACGAGCAGTACTTC.

The chain is built from TRBV3-1 (or the pseudogene TRBV3-2) and TRBJ1-2; TRBD1 aligns across 9 bases. Per germline, CDR1 LGHDT and CDR2 YNNKEL (reference sequence). This CDR3 has 14 amino acids. The junction had 6 bases not matched to a gene; V was cut back by 4 bases and J by 6 bases. In DNA form, the CDR3 reads TGTGCCAGCAGCCCCACAGGGGGCGCCAATGGCTACACCTTC. It codes for CASSPTGGANGYTF.